The 31 T cell receptor beta chains presented below share a single source sample, sequenced in a study of blood T cell repertoires in COVID-19. The data were produced by immunoSEQ multiplex PCR, yet TCRdb's version contains in-frame clones alone and is incomplete. Altogether 100,000 or so clones are present, roughly 92% being singletons, with the ten largest covering roughly 5%. Specimen: peripheral blood. The receptors originated from a man between 70 and 80 years old with acute or convalescent COVID-19.

The rearrangement uses TRBV27 and TRBJ1-1; 8 bases agree with TRBD1. The CDR3 consists of 17 residues. Germline trimming cut 5 bases from V and 5 bases from J; bases unmatched to any gene: 16. Germline assignment: CDR1 MNHEY and CDR2 SMNVEV (reference sequence). The chain's CDR3 is CASSPRYGQGEWTEAFF. The CDR3 DNA sequence: TGTGCCAGCAGTCCTCGATATGGACAGGGAGAATGGACTGAAGCTTTCTTT.

The chain recombines TRBV19 with TRBJ1-5; weak D call: TRBD1 (6 bases). CDR1 LNHDA and CDR2 SQIVND come from the germline V gene (reference sequence). The CDR3 runs to 18 residues. With 5 bases removed from V and 2 bases from J, the gap between germline ends came to 22 bases. CDR3 sequence reads: CASSPGKAGGGGNQPQHF. The CDR3 bases are TGTGCCAGTAGTCCGGGGAAGGCGGGAGGGGGGGGCAATCAGCCCCAGCATTTT.

V and J are TRBV19 and TRBJ1-2, with D possibly being TRBD1 (6 bases). With 7 bases removed from V and 11 bases from J, the gap between germline ends came to 14 bases. The CDR3 has 11 amino acids. Germline V CDR1 and CDR2: LNHDA, SQIVND (reference sequence). For the CDR3, the DNA is TGTGCCAGTAACCAGGGGACACTTTACACCTTC. Encoded protein: CASNQGTLYTF. Variable domain in full (rest from reference TRBV19 and TRBJ1-2): DGGITQSPKYLFRKEGQNVTLSCEQNLNHDAMYWYRQDPGQGLRLIYYSQIVNDFQKGDIAEGYSVSREKKESFPLTVTSAQKNPTAFYLCASNQGTLYTFGSGTRLTVV.

Regarding this clone: The sample has other DNA sequences that encode this CDR3 too. The genes are TRBV4-3 and TRBJ1-1; D gene unclear. Germline lookup yields CDR1 LGHNA and CDR2 YSLEER. This CDR3 is 13 amino acids long. V shed 0 bases and J shed 1 base, with 3 bases lying between them. CDR3 sequence: CASSQDRNTEAFF. In nucleotides, the CDR3 is TGCGCCAGCAGCCAAGACAGGAACACTGAAGCTTTCTTT.

The rearrangement links TRBV18 to TRBJ1-3; 9 bases agree with TRBD1. The germline V gene has CDR1 KGHSH and CDR2 LQKENI. The trim removed 4 bases at V and 0 bases at J, leaving 7 bases unmatched. The CDR3 extends over 17 amino acids. The CDR3 loop is CASSRGTGKDSGNTIYF. In nucleotides, the CDR3 is TGTGCCAGCTCACGAGGGACAGGGAAGGACTCTGGAAACACCATATATTTT.

The gene calls are TRBV14 and TRBJ1-1, with 8 bases that match TRBD1. The CDR3 length is 15 residues. V shed 2 bases and J 6 bases; nucleotides not matched to a gene: 8. Germline CDR1 SGHDN, CDR2 FVKESK. CDR3 nucleotide sequence: TGTGCCAGCAGCCAACAGGGGGCAATTACTTCTGAAGCTTTCTTT. This codes for CASSQQGAITSEAFF.

The V gene is TRBV13, the J gene TRBJ2-5; no clear D gene. There are 13 residues in the CDR3. The V gene's germline CDR1 is PRHDT and CDR2 FYEKMQ (reference sequence). The germline V and J ends were trimmed by 5 bases and 3 bases, with 10 bases remaining between them. In DNA form, the CDR3 reads TGTGCCAGCAGCCCCAGGAAAAAAGAGACCCAGTACTTC. The encoded protein is CASSPRKKETQYF.

This chain joins TRBV18 and TRBJ1-3; 9 bases are a match to TRBD1. V shed 5 bases and J 4 bases; nucleotides not matched to a gene: 6. Looked up from germline, CDR1 is KGHSH and CDR2 is LQKENI. The CDR3 spans 15 residues. The chain's CDR3 is CASSSNRGPGNTIYF. For the CDR3, the DNA is TGTGCCAGCTCATCCAACAGGGGGCCAGGAAACACCATATATTTT.

By its share, this clone is medium-sized. The chain couples TRBV7-9 to TRBJ2-5, with D uncertain. CDR1 is SEHNR, CDR2 FQNEAQ, per germline (reference sequence). V gave up 3 bases and J gave up 2 bases, with 4 bases separating them. There are 12 residues in the CDR3. The CDR3 DNA is TGTGCCAGCAGCTTCCTACAAGAGACCCAGTACTTC. Protein: CASSFLQETQYF.

The chain has TRBV28 and TRBJ1-2; 8 bases are shared with TRBD1. This CDR3 has 16 amino acids. Germline trimming cut 3 bases from V and 4 bases from J; bases unmatched to any gene: 10. CDR1 and CDR2 (germline): MDHEN, SYDVKM. Here the CDR3 reads CASSLRGQGRVYGYTF. CDR3 DNA sequence: TGTGCCAGCAGTTTGCGCGGACAGGGCAGAGTCTATGGCTACACCTTC.

The chain uses TRBV23-1 and TRBJ1-5, with D unresolved. TRBV23-1 is placed among ORFs of uncertain function. This CDR3 spans 13 amino acids. V was shortened by 5 bases and J by 3 bases, with 8 bases between the two germline ends. Written as DNA, the CDR3 is TGCGCCAGCAGTAAGCGACTCAATCAGCCCCAGCATTTT. Protein product: CASSKRLNQPQHF.

The V gene is TRBV28, the J gene TRBJ2-7; TRBD2 agrees at 7 bases. The CDR3 consists of 14 residues. Germline CDR1 and CDR2: MDHEN and SYDVKM. Trimming at V came to 7 bases and at J to 4 bases, leaving 10 bases not matched to a gene. The DNA of the CDR3 is TGTGCCAGCACCGAAGGGACTACCAATTACGAGCAGTACTTC. It specifies CASTEGTTNYEQYF.

This sequence joins TRBV19 and TRBJ2-7; TRBD1 might be the D (6 bases). V was cut by 5 bases and J by 0 bases, with 14 bases left in between. The CDR3 totals 15 residues. Germline lookup yields CDR1 LNHDA and CDR2 SQIVND (reference sequence). CDR3: CASSPGQTSSYEQYF. CDR3 bases: TGTGCCAGTAGTCCCGGACAGACCAGCTCCTACGAGCAGTACTTC.

J is TRBJ2-2 and V is TRBV9; D ambiguous. V was clipped by 0 bases and J by 2 bases, with 5 bases between them. Germline values: CDR1 SGDLS, CDR2 YYNGEE. This CDR3 comprises 14 residues. CDR3 coding DNA: TGTGCCAGCAGCGTAGGGCTCAACACCGGGGAGCTGTTTTTT. It is translated as CASSVGLNTGELFF.

The V and J genes are TRBV7-8 and TRBJ2-3; 7 positions agree with TRBD1. V shed 5 bases and J 6 bases; nucleotides not matched to a gene: 11. Germline V gives CDR1 SGHVS, CDR2 FQNEAQ. This CDR3 has 15 residues. CDR3 nucleotide sequence: TGTGCCAGCAGCCTTACAGGGGCCGTGCCCGATACGCAGTATTTT. Translated: CASSLTGAVPDTQYF.

This sequence joins TRBV24-1 and TRBJ2-1; D may be TRBD1 (5 bases). There are 15 residues in the CDR3. Trimming removed 2 bases at V and 5 bases at J, with 12 bases between. The germline V gene has CDR1 KGHDR and CDR2 SFDVKD. The CDR3, as DNA: TGTGCCACCAGTGATTCAGGCAGGGCCAACAATGAGCAGTTCTTC. Protein sequence: CATSDSGRANNEQFF.

V and J are TRBV6-5 and TRBJ1-1; D uncertain. Trimming took 0 bases from V and 5 from J, leaving 13 bases between them. The V gene's germline CDR1 is MNHEY and CDR2 SVGAGI. The CDR3 loop spans 15 amino acids. CDR3 nucleotide sequence: TGTGCCAGCAGTTACTCGTTCCGGGTACGGACTGAAGCTTTCTTT. The encoded protein is CASSYSFRVRTEAFF.

This sequence joins TRBV5-1 and TRBJ2-5; 8 nucleotides match TRBD1. J lost 3 bases, V lost 4 bases, and 8 bases had no gene match. This CDR3 has 15 amino acids. In germline, CDR1 is SGHRS, CDR2 YFSETQ. CDR3 in DNA: TGCGCCAGCAGCGGATTTGGGACAGGTGAAGAGACCCAGTACTTC. Translating gives CASSGFGTGEETQYF.

This clone was picked up one time. The V and J genes are TRBV21-1 and TRBJ1-4. TRBV21-1 is described as a pseudogene. The CDR3 is 16 amino acids. Written as DNA, the CDR3 is TGTGCCAGCAGCAAAGTTCACCAGGGACTTAATGAAAAACTGTTTTTT. This encodes CASSKVHQGLNEKLFF.

The rearrangement links TRBV18 to TRBJ2-3; 7 bases agree with TRBD2. Unmatched junction bases numbered 15, after V lost 8 bases and J lost 1 base. The CDR3 runs 17 residues. Germline V gene data show CDR1 as KGHSH and CDR2 as LQKENI. CDR3 sequence reads: CASTRRTSEVRTDTQYF. The CDR3 DNA follows: TGTGCCAGCACCCGGAGAACTAGCGAAGTACGCACAGATACGCAGTATTTT.

J is TRBJ2-5 and V is TRBV6-6, with 8 nucleotides matching TRBD2. The CDR3 is made up of 14 amino acids. CDR1 MNHNY and CDR2 SVGAGI come from the germline V gene (reference sequence). With 5 bases clipped from V and 6 bases from J, the junction kept 8 bases outside the gene matches. The CDR3 protein is CASSRGLAGKTQYF. CDR3 sequence (DNA): TGTGCCAGCAGTCGCGGACTAGCTGGGAAGACCCAGTACTTC.

This CDR3 is CASSTAGSQETQYF. The CDR3 DNA reads TGTGCCAGCAGTACCGCAGGGTCCCAAGAGACCCAGTACTTC. The V and J genes are TRBV6-6 and TRBJ2-5; TRBD1 is a possible D gene (5 bases). From germline, CDR1 is MNHNY and CDR2 SVGAGI (reference sequence). This CDR3 is built from 14 residues. Between the trimmed V and J ends, which lost 5 bases and 1 base, there was a span of 11 bases.

This chain connects TRBV2 to TRBJ1-1; D not resolved. The CDR3 spans 14 residues. Germline CDR1 reads SNHLY; CDR2 reads FYNNEI. V lost 6 bases to trimming and J lost 1 base, with 12 bases between them. Here the CDR3 reads CASRERTSNTEAFF. As DNA, the CDR3 is TGTGCCAGCAGGGAACGGACTTCGAACACTGAAGCTTTCTTT.

In its sample, this clone was seen once. This chain connects TRBV7-8 to TRBJ1-2, with a tentative D call TRBD1 (6 bases). The germline V gene has CDR1 SGHVS and CDR2 FQNEAQ. Between the trimmed V and J ends, which lost 7 bases and 5 bases, there was a span of 23 bases. CDR3 size: 16 residues. DNA of the CDR3: TGTGCCAGCACCCCAGGGGTGGGGGCGGGAGGGTATGGCTACACCTTC. It is translated as CASTPGVGAGGYGYTF. Based on the CDR3 plus reference TRBV7-8 and TRBJ1-2, the full variable domain is GAGVSQSPRYKVAKRGQDVALRCDPISGHVSLFWYQQALGQGPEFLTYFQNEAQLDKSGLPSDRFFAERPEGSVSTLKIQRTQQEDSAVYLCASTPGVGAGGYGYTFGSGTRLTVV.

The chain joins TRBV4-1 to TRBJ2-7; 9 bases map to TRBD2. The V segment lost 0 bases and the J segment 0 bases; nucleotides outside the gene matches: 6. CDR1 is MGHRA and CDR2 is YSYEKL in the germline V gene. CDR3 size: 17 residues. CDR3 region: CASSQDRGLADSYEQYF. CDR3 coding DNA: TGCGCCAGCAGCCAAGATCGGGGACTAGCTGACTCCTACGAGCAGTACTTC.

This clone occurred once. The chain links TRBV3-1 (or the pseudogene TRBV3-2) to TRBJ2-7; 7 bases fit TRBD2. The trim removed 4 bases at V and 6 bases at J, leaving 12 bases unmatched. This CDR3 is 15 amino acids long. CDR1 LGHDT and CDR2 YNNKEL come from the germline V gene (reference sequence). In nucleotides, the CDR3 is TGTGCCAGCAGCCTCCGTTGGGGGAGGGCTCGCGAGCAGTACTTC. Translated: CASSLRWGRAREQYF.

The chain carries TRBV4-3 and TRBJ2-5; D unresolved. V was trimmed by 0 bases and J by 2 bases, leaving 10 bases between them. The germline CDR1 and CDR2 sequences are LGHNA and YSLEER. The CDR3 consists of 15 residues. The DNA of the CDR3 is TGCGCCAGCAGCCAAGATCTAATGAAACAAGAGACCCAGTACTTC. The encoded protein is CASSQDLMKQETQYF.

This chain links TRBV6-5 with TRBJ1-5, with D possibly TRBD1 on 5 matching bases. Deletions cut 6 bases from V and 8 bases from J, with 11 bases between. CDR3 length equals 12 residues. CDR1 is MNHEY and CDR2 is SVGAGI in the germline V gene. DNA for the CDR3: TGTGCCAGCAGCCCCTGGGGGGAGCCCCAGCATTTT. Translated: CASSPWGEPQHF.

V and J are TRBV6-5 and TRBJ1-1; maybe TRBD1 (6 bases). The CDR3 sequence is 15 residues long. V lost 2 bases and J 5 bases, leaving 15 bases between the germline ends. Per germline, CDR1 MNHEY and CDR2 SVGAGI. This chain's CDR3 is CASSYGGGGGTEAFF. The CDR3 region has the DNA TGTGCCAGCAGTTACGGGGGAGGGGGAGGGACTGAAGCTTTCTTT.

This chain connects TRBV5-1 to TRBJ2-7; 9 positions agree with TRBD1. Germline CDR1 is SGHRS and CDR2 is YFSETQ. This CDR3 is 14 amino acids long. V was clipped by 4 bases and J by 7 bases; unmatched bases: 9. CDR3 bases: TGCGCCAGCAGCACGACAGGGGGAATTCGGGAGCAGTACTTC. It codes for CASSTTGGIREQYF.

The rearrangement uses TRBV6-6 and TRBJ2-1; 7 positions agree with TRBD2. Germline CDR1 reads MNHNY; CDR2 reads SVGAGI (reference sequence). V lost 4 bases to trimming and J lost 4 bases; unmatched junction nucleotides: 10. The CDR3 totals 16 residues. CDR3 residues: CASSSSGVPIYNEQFF. The CDR3 DNA follows: TGTGCCAGCAGTTCAAGCGGGGTTCCCATTTACAATGAGCAGTTCTTC.